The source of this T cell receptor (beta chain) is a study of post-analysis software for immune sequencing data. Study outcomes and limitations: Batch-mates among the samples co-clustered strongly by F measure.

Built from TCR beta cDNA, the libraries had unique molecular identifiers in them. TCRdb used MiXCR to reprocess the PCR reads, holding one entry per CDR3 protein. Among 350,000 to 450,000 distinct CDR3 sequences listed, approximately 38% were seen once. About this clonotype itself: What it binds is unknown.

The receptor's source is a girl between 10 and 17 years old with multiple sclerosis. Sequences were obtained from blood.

CDR3 residues: CASSLAGGRFSEAFF. For the CDR3, the DNA is TGTGCCAGCAGCTTAGCAGGTGGGAGGTTCAGTGAAGCTTTCTTT. The chain has TRBV11-2 and TRBJ1-1, with unresolved D. Deletions cut 1 base from V and 7 bases from J, with 16 bases between. The V gene's germline CDR1 is SGHAT and CDR2 FQNNGV. The CDR3 is 15 residues long. Full variable domain (missing parts from reference TRBV11-2 and TRBJ1-1): EAGVAQSPRYKIIEKRQSVAFWCNPISGHATLYWYQQILGQGPKLLIQFQNNGVVDDSQLPKDRFSAERLKGVDSTLKIQPAKLEDSAVYLCASSLAGGRFSEAFFGQGTRLTVV.